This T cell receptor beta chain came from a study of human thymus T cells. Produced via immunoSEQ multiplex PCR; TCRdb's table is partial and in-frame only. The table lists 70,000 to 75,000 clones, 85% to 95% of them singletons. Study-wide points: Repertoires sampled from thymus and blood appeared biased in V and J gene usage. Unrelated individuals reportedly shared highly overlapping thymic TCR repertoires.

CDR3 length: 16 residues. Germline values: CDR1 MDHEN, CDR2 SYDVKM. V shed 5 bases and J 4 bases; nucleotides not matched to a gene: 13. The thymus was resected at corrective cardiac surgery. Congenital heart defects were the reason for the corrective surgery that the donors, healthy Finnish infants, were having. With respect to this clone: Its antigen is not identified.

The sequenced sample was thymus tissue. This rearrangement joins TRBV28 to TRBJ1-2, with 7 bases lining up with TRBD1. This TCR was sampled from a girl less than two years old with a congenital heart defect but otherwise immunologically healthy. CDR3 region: CASSPSPDRVFYGYTF. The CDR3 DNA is TGTGCCAGCAGTCCGTCTCCAGACAGGGTCTTCTATGGCTACACCTTC.